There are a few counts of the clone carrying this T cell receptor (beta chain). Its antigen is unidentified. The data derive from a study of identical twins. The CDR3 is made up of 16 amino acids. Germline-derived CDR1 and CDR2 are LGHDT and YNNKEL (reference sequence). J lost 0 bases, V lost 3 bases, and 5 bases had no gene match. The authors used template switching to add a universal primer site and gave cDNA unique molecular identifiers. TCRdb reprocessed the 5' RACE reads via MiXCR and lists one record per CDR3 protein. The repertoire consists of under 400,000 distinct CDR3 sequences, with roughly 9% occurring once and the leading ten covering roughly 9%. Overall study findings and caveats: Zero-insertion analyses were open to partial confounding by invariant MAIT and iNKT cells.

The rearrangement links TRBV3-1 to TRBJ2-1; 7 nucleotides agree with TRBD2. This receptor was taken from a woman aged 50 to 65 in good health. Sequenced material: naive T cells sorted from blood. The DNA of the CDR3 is TGTGCCAGCAGCCAGCCGGGCGGGAGCTCCTACAATGAGCAGTTCTTC. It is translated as CASSQPGGSSYNEQFF.